This T cell receptor beta chain was documented in a study of control samples from healthy donors and cancer patients. Clones were read by immunoSEQ multiplex PCR, and TCRdb kept only the in-frame ones, dropping some. Of about 180,000 clones listed, nearly 90% are singletons. Trimming left V 6 bases short and J 5 bases short, with 10 bases between. CDR3 length: 12 residues. This clonotype was obtained from a woman aged 50 to 65 in good health. Sequenced sample: blood. The chain carries TRBV12-3 or TRBV12-4 and TRBJ1-1, with a possible D match to TRBD1 (5 bases). The CDR3 coding sequence is TGTGCCAGCAGCTTGAGGGGAACTGAAGCTTTCTTT. Its translation: CASSLRGTEAFF.